This T cell receptor (beta chain) was identified in a study of CD8+ T cells in alopecia areata. Treatment: oral pan-JAK inhibitor, 5-10 mg twice daily. Sequencing templates came from extracted RNA that was reverse transcribed into cDNA. Clones were sequenced by immunoSEQ multiplex PCR, and TCRdb holds only the in-frame ones, with some missing. The table has about 160,000 clones, around three fifths seen once; the top ten hold about 0.94%. On this clone: No antigen is known for it.

General observations from the study: Lesional scalp exceeded normal scalp in clonality, especially in alopecia totalis/universalis.

The V gene's germline CDR1 is SGHRS and CDR2 YFSETQ. The ends were cut back, 0 bases at V and 3 bases at J, with 12 bases in the middle. CDR3 length equals 15 residues. The source was CD4+ T cells sorted from blood, collected at week 4, from a patient treated with tofacitinib. The clonotype comes from a human donor with alopecia areata. This rearrangement joins TRBV5-1 to TRBJ1-1; D is possibly TRBD1 (6 bases). The CDR3 DNA sequence: TGCGCCAGCAGCTTGGTGGGGGCACGGGACACTGAAGCTTTCTTT. Its translation: CASSLVGARDTEAFF.